These T cell receptor beta chains were read from a single sample in a study of blood T cells in healthy people across ages. TCRdb re-derived calls from the 5' RACE reads in MiXCR, one entry per CDR3 protein. The table lists almost 800,000 distinct CDR3 sequences, nearly 60% of them singletons. The specimen sequenced was blood. Receptors originate from a man aged 25 to 40 in good health. CDR3s include the opening cysteine and the closing phenylalanine or tryptophan. Fields, in order: D gene, clone size, J gene, V gene, CDR3 protein, CDR3 DNA. D genes are given only for firm matches. Expanded clones are given a class, and other clones once, few, many or no size at all.

>-|few|TRBJ2-5|TRBV29-1
CSVDLAGVEQYF
TGCAGCGTTGATTTGGCGGGTGTGGAGCAGTACTTC
>-|once|TRBJ2-5|TRBV28
CASSLSTIARGTQYF
TGTGCCAGCAGTTTAAGCACTATTGCTCGGGGGACCCAGTACTTC
>-|many|TRBJ2-5|TRBV11-1
CASSLLVETQYF
TGTGCCAGCAGCTTGCTCGTGGAGACCCAGTACTTC
>-|-|TRBJ2-1|TRBV10-3
CAISESSSVETQFF
TGTGCCATCAGTGAGTCGTCGTCGGTTGAGACCCAGTTCTTC
>-|-|TRBJ2-7|TRBV7-9
CASSLAGLVPYEQYF
TGTGCCAGCAGCTTAGCGGGATTAGTACCCTACGAGCAGTACTTC
>-|-|TRBJ2-7|TRBV6-5
CASGDRDNYEQYF
TGTGCCAGCGGTGATCGGGACAACTACGAGCAGTACTTC
>-|-|TRBJ2-7|TRBV7-2
CASSATGCEQYF
TGTGCCAGCAGCGCCACCGGCTGCGAGCAGTACTTC
>TRBD1|-|TRBJ1-4|TRBV5-1
CASRAGGLSWTNEKLFF
TGCGCCAGCAGGGCAGGGGGCCTCTCTTGGACTAATGAAAAACTGTTTTTT
>-|-|TRBJ1-6|TRBV10-3
CAISVGNSPLHF
TGTGCCATCAGTGTAGGGAATTCACCCCTCCACTTT
>-|-|TRBJ2-5|TRBV15
CATSTRLGQETQYF
TGTGCCACCAGCACGCGACTGGGGCAAGAGACCCAGTACTTC
>TRBD1|-|TRBJ1-6|TRBV7-2
CASSLIPDRPLTLHF
TGTGCCAGCAGTTTAATCCCGGACAGGCCCTTGACCCTCCACTTT
>TRBD2|-|TRBJ2-5|TRBV12-3/TRBV12-4
CASSLRASGTKNQETQYF
TGTGCCAGCAGTTTAAGGGCTAGCGGGACCAAAAACCAAGAGACCCAGTACTTC
>-|-|TRBJ1-4|TRBV12-3/TRBV12-4
CASSLTGLSTNEKLFF
TGTGCCAGCAGTCTGACAGGCCTCTCAACTAATGAAAAACTGTTTTTT
>-|-|TRBJ1-5|TRBV2
CASSLSGREPQHF
TGTGCCAGCAGTTTGTCGGGCAGGGAGCCCCAGCATTTT
>-|-|TRBJ1-1|TRBV20-1
CSGGDTEAFF
TGCAGTGGGGGGGACACTGAAGCTTTCTTT
>TRBD2|-|TRBJ2-1|TRBV20-1
CSAPPGGPYNEQFF
TGCAGTGCCCCCCCGGGGGGACCATACAATGAGCAGTTCTTC
>TRBD2|once|TRBJ2-7|TRBV7-2
CASIPSGGFAYNEQYF
TGTGCCAGCATCCCCAGCGGGGGGTTCGCCTACAATGAGCAGTACTTC
>-|few|TRBJ2-1|TRBV3-1
CASSPPGRLDNEQFF
TGTGCCAGCAGTCCGCCGGGACGGTTAGACAATGAGCAGTTCTTC
>TRBD2|few|TRBJ2-5|TRBV20-1
CSARDLPISGRVQETQYF
TGCAGTGCTAGAGATCTCCCGATTAGCGGGAGAGTACAAGAGACCCAGTACTTC
>-|-|TRBJ2-3|TRBV5-1
CASSLVVADTDTQYF
TGCGCCAGCAGCTTGGTGGTAGCGGACACAGATACGCAGTATTTT
>-|-|TRBJ2-3|TRBV2
CAGTREFSDTQYF
TGTGCCGGAACTAGAGAATTCTCAGATACGCAGTATTTT
>-|-|TRBJ2-2|TRBV7-2
CASSLVGSQGELFF
TGTGCCAGCAGCTTGGTGGGGAGTCAAGGGGAGCTGTTTTTT
>-|-|TRBJ2-7|TRBV3-1
CASNRGHEQYF
TGTGCCAGTAATAGAGGCCACGAGCAGTACTTC
>-|-|TRBJ2-5|TRBV7-8
CASNPAGQSVGETQYF
TGTGCCAGCAACCCGGCGGGACAGAGTGTTGGAGAGACCCAGTACTTC
>-|-|TRBJ2-3|TRBV28
CASSQTKEDHTDTQYF
TGTGCCAGCAGCCAGACGAAAGAGGACCACACAGATACGCAGTATTTT
>TRBD1|-|TRBJ2-1|TRBV7-2
CANSIYRGEQFF
TGTGCCAACAGCATCTACAGGGGTGAGCAGTTCTTC
>TRBD1|few|TRBJ2-1|TRBV4-3
CASSRGTGTYNEQFF
TGCGCCAGCAGCCGAGGGACAGGAACCTACAATGAGCAGTTCTTC
>-|few|TRBJ2-3|TRBV7-9
CASSVSSATQYF
TGTGCCAGCAGCGTTAGTAGCGCTACGCAGTATTTT
>TRBD2|-|TRBJ2-7|TRBV20-1
CSARDRGVSSGRHEQYF
TGCAGTGCTAGAGATCGGGGGGTGTCGAGCGGGAGACACGAGCAGTACTTC
>-|-|TRBJ1-1|TRBV4-3
CASSQEGGYEAFF
TGCGCCAGCAGCCAGGAGGGGGGGTATGAAGCTTTCTTT
>TRBD1|-|TRBJ1-2|TRBV6-5
CASRKRTGLNYGYTF
TGTGCCAGCAGAAAACGGACAGGGCTCAACTATGGCTACACCTTC
>-|-|TRBJ1-5|TRBV6-5
CASRRTLGNQPQHF
TGTGCCAGCAGGCGGACATTAGGAAATCAGCCCCAGCATTTT
>-|-|TRBJ2-7|TRBV20-1
CSASSPISYEQYF
TGCAGTGCTAGTAGTCCGATCTCCTACGAGCAGTACTTC
>-|-|TRBJ2-2|TRBV12-3/TRBV12-4
CASSLGGLDTGELFF
TGTGCCAGCAGTTTAGGCGGGTTGGACACCGGGGAGCTGTTTTTT
>-|-|TRBJ2-3|TRBV29-1
CSVGQTFADTQYF
TGCAGCGTCGGACAGACCTTCGCGGATACGCAGTATTTT
>-|-|TRBJ1-2|TRBV18
CASSPPTGLNGYTF
TGTGCCAGCTCACCGCCTACAGGGTTAAATGGCTACACCTTC
>-|few|TRBJ2-1|TRBV5-6
CASSAINEQFF
TGTGCCAGCAGCGCTATAAATGAGCAGTTCTTC
>-|few|TRBJ2-7|TRBV7-9
CASSVQQGSYEQYF
TGTGCCAGCAGCGTACAACAGGGCTCCTACGAGCAGTACTTC
>TRBD2|-|TRBJ2-5|TRBV2
CASSGTSGGEQYF
TGTGCCAGCAGCGGGACTAGCGGGGGTGAGCAGTACTTC
>TRBD2|-|TRBJ2-1|TRBV5-1
CASSLGGLGVGEQFF
TGCGCCAGCAGCTTGGGTGGACTAGGAGTAGGTGAGCAGTTCTTC
>TRBD2|-|TRBJ2-3|TRBV29-1
CSVPTSGSTDTQYF
TGCAGCGTTCCCACTAGCGGAAGCACAGATACGCAGTATTTT
>-|few|TRBJ2-1|TRBV29-1
CSTKRDNEQFF
TGCAGCACAAAGAGGGACAATGAGCAGTTCTTC
>-|-|TRBJ2-1|TRBV29-1
CSAAAYNEQFF
TGCAGCGCTGCAGCTTACAATGAGCAGTTCTTC
>-|few|TRBJ2-1|TRBV29-1
CSVVQDRAPSEQFF
TGCAGCGTTGTACAGGACAGAGCACCCAGTGAGCAGTTCTTC
>-|-|TRBJ2-7|TRBV7-9
CASTGKGHVHEQYF
TGTGCCAGCACGGGGAAAGGACACGTCCACGAGCAGTACTTC
>-|-|TRBJ2-7|TRBV15
CATSRETAIGYEQYF
TGTGCCACCAGCAGAGAAACGGCGATCGGGTACGAGCAGTACTTC
>TRBD1|-|TRBJ1-2|TRBV7-2
CASSLGSGGNYGYTF
TGTGCCAGCAGCTTAGGATCAGGGGGAAACTATGGCTACACCTTC
>TRBD1|-|TRBJ2-7|TRBV3-1
CASSPGQGAFYEQYF
TGTGCCAGCAGCCCGGGACAGGGAGCCTTCTACGAGCAGTACTTC
>TRBD1|-|TRBJ2-5|TRBV7-2
CASSLGQGIMLKETQYF
TGTGCCAGCAGCCTCGGACAGGGAATTATGTTAAAAGAGACCCAGTACTTC